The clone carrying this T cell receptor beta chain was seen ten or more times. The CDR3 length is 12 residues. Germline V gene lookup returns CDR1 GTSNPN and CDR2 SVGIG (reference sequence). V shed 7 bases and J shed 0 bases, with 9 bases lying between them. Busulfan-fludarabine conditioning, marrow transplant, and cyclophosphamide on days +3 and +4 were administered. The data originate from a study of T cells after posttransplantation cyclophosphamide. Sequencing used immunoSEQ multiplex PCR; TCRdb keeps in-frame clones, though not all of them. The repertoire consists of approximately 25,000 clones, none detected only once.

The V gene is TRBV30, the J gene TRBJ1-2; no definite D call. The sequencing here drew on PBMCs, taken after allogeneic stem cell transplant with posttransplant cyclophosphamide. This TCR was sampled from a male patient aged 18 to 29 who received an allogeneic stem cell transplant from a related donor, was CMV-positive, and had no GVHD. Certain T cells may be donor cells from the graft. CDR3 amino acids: CASSPANYGYTF. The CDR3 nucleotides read TGTGCCTCGAGCCCAGCTAACTATGGCTACACCTTC.